The sequence of this TCR beta chain was determined in a study of blood T cell repertoires in COVID-19. TCRdb's table, derived via immunoSEQ multiplex PCR, lists solely in-frame clones and lacks some. The sample includes approximately 270,000 clones, roughly nine tenths of them seen just once. V gave up 4 bases and J gave up 3 bases; unmatched junction bases: 7. Germline assignment: CDR1 SGHDT and CDR2 YYEEEE. The CDR3 is 15 residues long. This clone has just one count. The sample comprised PBMCs or T cells enriched from blood (not recorded which). V is TRBV5-6 and J is TRBJ2-3; the match to TRBD2 covers 8 bases. The clonotype was recovered from a human donor in a cohort exposed to, infected with or recovered from COVID-19 (not recorded which). The donor label of this sample is uncertain. In nucleotides, the CDR3 is TGTGCCAGCAGCGAGCGGGGCGGGGGGACAGATACGCAGTATTTT. Amino acid sequence: CASSERGGGTDTQYF. The full variable domain, its missing parts supplied by reference TRBV5-6 and TRBJ2-3, is DAGVTQSPTHLIKTRGQQVTLRCSPKSGHDTVSWYQQALGQGPQFIFQYYEEEERQRGNFPDRFSGHQFPNYSSELNVNALLLGDSALYLCASSERGGGTDTQYFGPGTRLTVL.